The text below deals with one TCR beta chain. Its antigen is not identified. The sample originates from a study of cytomegalovirus exposure and HLA in healthy donors. The wider study: Among the roughly 370 genotyped donors, 81% were placed in the Caucasian-associated ancestry cluster.

In nominal health when sampled, donors likely had unrecorded immune exposures nonetheless. Points from the study as a whole: Rare sequences made up most TCRs, while some public TCRs were found in many donors.

60 Vbeta and 13 Jbeta primers were used in PCR. Generated by immunoSEQ multiplex PCR, the TCRdb table keeps only in-frame clones and is missing some. Its table lists some 160,000 clones. Germline loops: CDR1 SEHNR, CDR2 FQNEAQ (reference sequence). Trimming took 5 bases from V and 10 from J; bases not matched to a gene: 8. CDR3 length equals 13 residues. This receptor was obtained from a man younger than 40 in good health and CMV-seronegative. The chain recombines TRBV7-9 with TRBJ2-1; 7 nucleotides line up with TRBD2. The sequencing sample was made of PBMCs. CDR3 in amino acids: CASSQGLAAEQFF. The DNA of the CDR3 is TGTGCCAGCAGCCAAGGGCTAGCGGCAGAGCAGTTCTTC. The whole variable domain, remainder taken from reference TRBV7-9 and TRBJ2-1, is DTGVSQNPRHKITKRGQNVTFRCDPISEHNRLYWYRQTLGQGPEFLTYFQNEAQLEKSRLLSDRFSAERPKGSFSTLEIQRTEQGDSAMYLCASSQGLAAEQFFGPGTRLTVL.